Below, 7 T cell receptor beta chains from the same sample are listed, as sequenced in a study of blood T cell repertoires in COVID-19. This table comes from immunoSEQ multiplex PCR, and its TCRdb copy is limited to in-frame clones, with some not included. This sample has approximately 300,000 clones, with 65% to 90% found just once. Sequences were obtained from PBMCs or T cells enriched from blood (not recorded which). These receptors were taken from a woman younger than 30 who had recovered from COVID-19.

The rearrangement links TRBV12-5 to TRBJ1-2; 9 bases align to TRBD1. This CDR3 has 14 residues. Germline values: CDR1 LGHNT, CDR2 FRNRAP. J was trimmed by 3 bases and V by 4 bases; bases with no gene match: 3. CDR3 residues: CASGWDRDDYGYTF. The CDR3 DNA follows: TGTGCTAGTGGTTGGGACAGGGATGACTATGGCTACACCTTC.

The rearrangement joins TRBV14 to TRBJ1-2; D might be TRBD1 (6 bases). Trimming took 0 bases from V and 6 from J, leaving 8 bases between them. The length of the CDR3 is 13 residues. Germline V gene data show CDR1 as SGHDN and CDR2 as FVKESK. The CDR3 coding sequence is TGTGCCAGCAGCCAAGACAGGGGCGATGGCTACACCTTC. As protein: CASSQDRGDGYTF.

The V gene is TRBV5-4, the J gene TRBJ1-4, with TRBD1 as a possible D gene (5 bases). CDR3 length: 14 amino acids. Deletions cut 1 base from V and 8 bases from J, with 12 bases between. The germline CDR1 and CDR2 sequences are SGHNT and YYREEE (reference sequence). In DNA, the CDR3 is TGTGCCAGCAGCTTGTGGCAGGGAGGCGAAAAACTGTTTTTT. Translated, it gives CASSLWQGGEKLFF.

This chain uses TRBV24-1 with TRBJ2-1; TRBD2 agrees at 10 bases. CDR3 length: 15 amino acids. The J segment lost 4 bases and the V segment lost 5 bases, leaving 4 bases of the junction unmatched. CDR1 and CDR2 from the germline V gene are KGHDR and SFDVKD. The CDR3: CATSGGLADYNEQFF. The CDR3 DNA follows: TGTGCCACCAGTGGAGGACTAGCGGATTACAATGAGCAGTTCTTC.

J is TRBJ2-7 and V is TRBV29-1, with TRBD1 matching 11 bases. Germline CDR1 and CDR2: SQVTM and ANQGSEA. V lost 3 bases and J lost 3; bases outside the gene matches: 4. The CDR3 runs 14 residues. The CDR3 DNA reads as TGCAGCGTTGACCTCGGGACAGGGGGCTACGAGCAGTACTTC. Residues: CSVDLGTGGYEQYF.

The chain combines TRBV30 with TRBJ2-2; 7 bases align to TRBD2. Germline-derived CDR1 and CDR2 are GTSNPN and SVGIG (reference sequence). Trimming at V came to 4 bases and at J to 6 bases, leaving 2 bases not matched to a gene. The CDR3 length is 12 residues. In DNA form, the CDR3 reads TGTGCCTGGAAGGCGGGAGCCGGGGAGCTGTTTTTT. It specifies CAWKAGAGELFF.

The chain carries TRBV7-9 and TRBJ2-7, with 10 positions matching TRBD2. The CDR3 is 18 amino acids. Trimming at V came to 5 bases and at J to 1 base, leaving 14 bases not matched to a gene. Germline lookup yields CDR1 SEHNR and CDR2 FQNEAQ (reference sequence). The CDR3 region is CASSGTGSPGLASYEQYF. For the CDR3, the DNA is TGTGCCAGCAGCGGAACAGGTTCGCCGGGACTAGCGTCCTACGAGCAGTACTTC.